This TCR beta chain was captured in a study of cytomegalovirus exposure and HLA in healthy donors. The PCR made use of 60 Vbeta and 13 Jbeta primers. The data were produced by immunoSEQ multiplex PCR, yet TCRdb's version contains in-frame clones alone and is incomplete. The profile shows 70,000 or so clones, approximately 82% of them singletons. Trimming removed 2 bases from V and 2 bases from J; junction bases left unmatched: 8. The length of the CDR3 is 16 residues. Germline V gene sequence: CDR1 MNHEY, CDR2 SVGAGI. This sequence originates from a young man in good health and CMV-seronegative. The sequenced material came from PBMCs. This sequence joins TRBV6-5 and TRBJ2-7; the match to TRBD1 covers 8 bases. The CDR3 coding sequence is TGTGCCAGCAGTTACGCCCGGACAGGGAATACCTACGAGCAGTACTTC. Translation gives CASSYARTGNTYEQYF.